This TCR beta chain was obtained from a study of technical replicates of blood from several donors. Method: immunoSEQ multiplex PCR; TCRdb's copy keeps in-frame clones and lacks some. The sample contains 75,000 to 95,000 clones, approximately 94% of which appear only once. Germline CDR1 reads MGHRA; CDR2 reads YSYEKL. There are 15 residues in the CDR3. Trimming shortened V by 0 bases and J by 1 base, and 9 bases separated the two germline ends. The V and J genes are TRBV4-1 and TRBJ1-1; D gene uncertain. Sequences were obtained from T cells isolated from PBMCs. This receptor was obtained from a human donor in good health. CDR3 sequence: CASSQDWAGNTEAFF. In DNA, the CDR3 is TGCGCCAGCAGCCAAGATTGGGCGGGGAACACTGAAGCTTTCTTT.